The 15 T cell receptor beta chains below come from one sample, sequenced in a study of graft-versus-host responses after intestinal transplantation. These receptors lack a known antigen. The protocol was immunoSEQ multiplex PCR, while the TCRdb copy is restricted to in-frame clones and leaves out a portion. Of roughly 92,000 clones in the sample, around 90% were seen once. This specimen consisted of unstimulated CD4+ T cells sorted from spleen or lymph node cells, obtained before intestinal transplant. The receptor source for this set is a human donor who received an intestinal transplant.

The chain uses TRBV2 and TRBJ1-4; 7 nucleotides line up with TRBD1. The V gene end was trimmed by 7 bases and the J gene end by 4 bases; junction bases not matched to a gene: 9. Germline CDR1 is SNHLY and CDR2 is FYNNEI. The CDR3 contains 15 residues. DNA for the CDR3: TGTGCCAGCACCCTGTGGGGACAGAGTAATGAAAAACTGTTTTTT. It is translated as CASTLWGQSNEKLFF.

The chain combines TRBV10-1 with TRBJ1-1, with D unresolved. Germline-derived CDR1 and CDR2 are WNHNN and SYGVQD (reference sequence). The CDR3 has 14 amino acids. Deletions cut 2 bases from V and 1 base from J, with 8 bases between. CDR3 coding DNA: TGCGCCAGCAGTGAGGCGGCGGCGAACACTGAAGCTTTCTTT. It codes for CASSEAAANTEAFF.

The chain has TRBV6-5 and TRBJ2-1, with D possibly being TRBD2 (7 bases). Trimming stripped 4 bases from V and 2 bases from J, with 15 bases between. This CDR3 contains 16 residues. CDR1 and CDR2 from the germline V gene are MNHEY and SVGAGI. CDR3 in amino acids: CASSSGGLRPYNEQFF. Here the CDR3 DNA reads TGTGCCAGCAGTTCGGGGGGCCTCAGACCCTACAATGAGCAGTTCTTC.

CDR3 DNA sequence: TGTGCCAGCAGCCCCCGGGTGGGGCTCAACCCTAATTCACCCCTCCACTTT. This translates into CASSPRVGLNPNSPLHF. The chain uses TRBV9 and TRBJ1-6; TRBD1 is a possible D gene (5 bases). This CDR3 is built from 17 residues. The V end lost 4 bases, the J end lost 6 bases, and 20 bases lay between the germline ends. Germline V gene sequence: CDR1 SGDLS, CDR2 YYNGEE.

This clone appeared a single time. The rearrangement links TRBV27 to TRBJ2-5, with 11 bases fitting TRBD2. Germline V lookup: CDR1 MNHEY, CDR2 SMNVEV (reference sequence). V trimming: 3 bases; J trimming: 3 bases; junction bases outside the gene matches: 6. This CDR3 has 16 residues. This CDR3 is CASSLFSGGAKETQYF. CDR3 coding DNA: TGTGCCAGCAGTTTGTTTAGCGGGGGGGCCAAAGAGACCCAGTACTTC.

Written as DNA, the CDR3 is TGTGCCAGCAGTGCGACAAGGATCCGCTACGAGCAGTACTTC. This sequence encodes CASSATRIRYEQYF. The rearrangement uses TRBV2 and TRBJ2-7; D is unresolved. The V gene's germline CDR1 is SNHLY and CDR2 FYNNEI. The CDR3 loop spans 14 amino acids. V lost 4 bases and J 3 bases, leaving 13 bases between the germline ends.

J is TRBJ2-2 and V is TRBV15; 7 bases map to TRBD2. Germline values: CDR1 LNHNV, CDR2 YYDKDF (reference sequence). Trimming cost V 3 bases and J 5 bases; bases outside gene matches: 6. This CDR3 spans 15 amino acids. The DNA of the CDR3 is TGTGCCACCAGCAGGGGGGGGGTCGTAACCGGGGAGCTGTTTTTT. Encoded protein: CATSRGGVVTGELFF.

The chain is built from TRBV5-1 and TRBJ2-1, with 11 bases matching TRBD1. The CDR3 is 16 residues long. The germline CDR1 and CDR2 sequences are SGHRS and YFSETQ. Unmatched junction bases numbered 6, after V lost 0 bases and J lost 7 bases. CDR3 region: CASSLEGTGGRNEQFF. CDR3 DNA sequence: TGCGCCAGCAGCTTGGAAGGGACAGGGGGGAGGAATGAGCAGTTCTTC.

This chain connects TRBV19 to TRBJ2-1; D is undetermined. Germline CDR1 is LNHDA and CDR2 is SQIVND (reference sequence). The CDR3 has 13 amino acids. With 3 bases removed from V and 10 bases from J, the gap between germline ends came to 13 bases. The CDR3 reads CASSIAASQEQFF. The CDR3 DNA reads TGTGCCAGTAGTATCGCGGCCTCGCAGGAGCAGTTCTTC.

CDR3 in amino acids: CASSSRQVMNTEAFF. CDR3 in DNA: TGTGCCAGTAGTTCCCGACAGGTTATGAACACTGAAGCTTTCTTT. V is TRBV19 and J is TRBJ1-1; tentative D call: TRBD1 (6 bases). CDR1 is LNHDA, CDR2 SQIVND, per germline (reference sequence). Trimming cost V 5 bases and J 0 bases, with 13 bases left between them. There are 15 residues in the CDR3.

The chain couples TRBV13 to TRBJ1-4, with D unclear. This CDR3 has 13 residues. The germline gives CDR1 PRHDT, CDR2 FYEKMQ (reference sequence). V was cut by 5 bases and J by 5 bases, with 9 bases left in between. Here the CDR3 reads CASSPPRNEKLFF. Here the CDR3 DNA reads TGTGCCAGCAGCCCCCCGAGGAATGAAAAACTGTTTTTT. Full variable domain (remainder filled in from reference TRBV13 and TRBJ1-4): AAGVIQSPRHLIKEKRETATLKCYPIPRHDTVYWYQQGPGQDPQFLISFYEKMQSDKGSIPDRFSAQQFSDYHSELNMSSLELGDSALYFCASSPPRNEKLFFGSGTQLSVL.

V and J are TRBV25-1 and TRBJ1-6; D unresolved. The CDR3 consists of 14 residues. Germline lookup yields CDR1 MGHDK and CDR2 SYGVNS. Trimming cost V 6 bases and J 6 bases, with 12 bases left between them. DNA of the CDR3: TGTGCCAGCAGAAGAGGCTTAAGTAATTCACCCCTCCACTTT. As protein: CASRRGLSNSPLHF.

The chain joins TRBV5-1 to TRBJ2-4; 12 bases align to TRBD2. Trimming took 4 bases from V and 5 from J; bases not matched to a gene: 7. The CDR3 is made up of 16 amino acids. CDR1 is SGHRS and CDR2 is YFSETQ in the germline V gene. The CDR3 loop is CASSIRLAGAQNIQYF. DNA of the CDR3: TGCGCCAGCAGCATTCGACTAGCGGGGGCCCAAAACATTCAGTACTTC.

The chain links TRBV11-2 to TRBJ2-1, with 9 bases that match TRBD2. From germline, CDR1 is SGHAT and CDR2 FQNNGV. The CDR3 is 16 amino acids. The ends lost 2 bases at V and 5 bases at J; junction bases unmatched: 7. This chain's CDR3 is CASSLFLSGGNNEQFF. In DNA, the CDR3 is TGTGCCAGCAGCTTATTTCTAAGCGGGGGGAACAATGAGCAGTTCTTC.

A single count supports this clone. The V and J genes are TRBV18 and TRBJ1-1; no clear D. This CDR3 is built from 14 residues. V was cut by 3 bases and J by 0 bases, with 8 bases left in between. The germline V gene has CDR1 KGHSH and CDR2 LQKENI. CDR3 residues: CASSPARLNTEAFF. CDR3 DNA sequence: TGTGCCAGCTCACCCGCCAGATTGAACACTGAAGCTTTCTTT.